This T cell receptor beta chain appears in the sequencing data of a study of regulatory T cells in long-lasting Graves disease. Regarding the study as a whole: It was peripheral blood alone, not thyroid tissue, that was studied.

Time point indicated: newly diagnosed GD, antithyroid drugs for less than 3 months. PBMCs were the source of the RNA used for TCR sequencing. An endocrinology department in Xi'an, China, recruited the patients. Ten or more counts support this clonotype. The antigen is undetermined. Arm-PCR of CDR3 regions and iRepertoire HTBI primers were used to build TCR beta libraries. Each CDR3 protein gets one entry after TCRdb re-called the multiplex PCR reads with MiXCR. There are about 450,000 distinct CDR3 sequences in the sample; 13% to 15% occur only once, and about 15% lies in the top ten. The CDR3 is 16 residues long. Germline V CDR1 and CDR2: SEHNR, FQNEAQ (reference sequence). V was shortened by 7 bases and J by 1 base, with 20 bases between the two germline ends. These data were likewise used in another study, on T cells in Graves' hyperthyroidism and ophthalmopathy. Per that paper: Aged 18 to 65, the patients had hyperthyroidism that was newly diagnosed and had lasted under 2 months.

The chain couples TRBV7-9 to TRBJ2-7, with TRBD1 as a possible D gene (5 bases). Sequencing used peripheral blood mononuclear cells (PBMCs), obtained at new diagnosis, from a patient treated with antithyroid drugs. This TCR was recovered from a woman aged 45-65 years with Graves disease. CDR3 nucleotide sequence: TGTGCCAGCAACGGAGTAGGGGAAGGTTTTTCCTACGAGCAGTACTTC. This translates into CASNGVGEGFSYEQYF.